This entry features one T cell receptor beta chain sequence. This CDR3 region has 14 residues. Trimming took off 2 bases at V and 3 bases at J, with 9 bases between the two ends. From germline, CDR1 is SGDLS and CDR2 YYNGEE. This specimen comes from a study of cytomegalovirus exposure and HLA in healthy donors. 13 Jbeta primers and 60 Vbeta primers were used for the PCR. Sequenced by immunoSEQ multiplex PCR; TCRdb stores in-frame clones only, minus some. The data contain 120,000 to 150,000 clones, roughly three quarters of them singletons. The sample was PBMCs. This sequence originates from a woman aged 45-60 years in good health and CMV-seronegative. The chain is built from TRBV9 and TRBJ1-5; no definite D call. The DNA for the CDR3 is TGTGCCAGCAGCGTTTTGGCAGACAATCAGCCCCAGCATTTT. This translates into CASSVLADNQPQHF.